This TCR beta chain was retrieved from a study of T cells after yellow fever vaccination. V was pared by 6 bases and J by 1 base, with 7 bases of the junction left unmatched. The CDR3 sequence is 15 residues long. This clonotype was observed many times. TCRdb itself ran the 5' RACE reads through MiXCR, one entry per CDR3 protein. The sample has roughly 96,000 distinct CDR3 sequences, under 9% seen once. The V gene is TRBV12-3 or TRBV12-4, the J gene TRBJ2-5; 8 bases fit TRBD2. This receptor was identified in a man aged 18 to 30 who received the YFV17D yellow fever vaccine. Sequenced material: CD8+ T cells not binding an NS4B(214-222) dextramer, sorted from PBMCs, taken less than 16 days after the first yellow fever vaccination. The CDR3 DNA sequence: TGTGCCAGCAGCCCCGGGAGGGCTTCCCAAGAGACCCAGTACTTC. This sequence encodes CASSPGRASQETQYF.